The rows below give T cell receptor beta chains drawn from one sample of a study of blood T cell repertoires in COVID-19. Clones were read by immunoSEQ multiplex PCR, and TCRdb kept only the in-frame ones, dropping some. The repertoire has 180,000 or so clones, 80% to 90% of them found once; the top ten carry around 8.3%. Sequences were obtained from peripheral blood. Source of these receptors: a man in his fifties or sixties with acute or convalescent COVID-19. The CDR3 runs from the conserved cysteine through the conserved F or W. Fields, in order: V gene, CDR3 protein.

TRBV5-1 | CASSLAGGQNYGYTF
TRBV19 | CATTGTSGRGETQYF
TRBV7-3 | CASSLSPVAATGELFF
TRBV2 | CASSEARGGNTGELFF
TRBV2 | CASSETGTSRRTQYF
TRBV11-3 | CASSSQGAGDTQYF
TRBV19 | CASNYVPRPRNRRPGEGPYEQYF
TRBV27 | CASSFYRGDEQFF
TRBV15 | CATSRGGVGTDTQYF
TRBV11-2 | CASSLDRVVGIQYF
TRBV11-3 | CASSLEGGEQFF
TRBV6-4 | CASSVVANTEAFF
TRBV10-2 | CASSEGQLETQYF
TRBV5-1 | CASSLTGGSGNTIYF
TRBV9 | CASSFPPRTSGSTEQFF
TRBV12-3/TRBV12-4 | CASSFRPGGKLFF
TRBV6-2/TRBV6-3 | CASSSLGQEGSDTQYF
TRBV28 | CASSELSYEQYF
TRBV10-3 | CATTGTANYGYTF
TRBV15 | CATSFRGKTEAFF
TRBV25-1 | CASSENMEQETQYF
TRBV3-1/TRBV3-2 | CASSQDRGVVYNEQFF
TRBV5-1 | CASSLGTSGNTGELFF
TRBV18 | CASSPSVSAGGADEQFF
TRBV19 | CASSIDGQGFSGELFF
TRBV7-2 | CASSLATFGTEAFF
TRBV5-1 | CASSSDRTLNEQFF
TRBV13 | CASSLWGASGSNNEQFF
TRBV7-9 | CASSSTKRGPYEQYF
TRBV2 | CASSDSAGNLYEQYF
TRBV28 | CASRTTSLGNTIYF
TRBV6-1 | CASSEGRESYGYTF
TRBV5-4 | CASSLGAYTGELFF
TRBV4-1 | CASSPRGVRGEQYF
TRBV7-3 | CASSPFRGREAFF
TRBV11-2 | CASSLGGQRGTDTQYF
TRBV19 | CASRKTGTGELFF
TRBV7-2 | CASSLVWAGGGEQYF
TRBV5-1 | CASSEAGASVYYEQYF
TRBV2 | CASTRETGNEQFF
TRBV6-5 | CASRGYQGYNQPQHF
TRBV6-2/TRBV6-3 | CASSLSGLAVPGELFF
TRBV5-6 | CASSLQQSGYTF
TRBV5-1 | CASSSAYEQYF
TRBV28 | CASITWNTEAFF
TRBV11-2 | CASSSRLTGEAFF
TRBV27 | CASSLSGEGTGELFF
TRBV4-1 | CASSWGDGSYEQYF
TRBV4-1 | CASSQDPGGRETQYF
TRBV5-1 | CASSIRTSVDTQYF
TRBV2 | CASRVQDVADTQYF
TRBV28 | CASSWKGGDNQPQHF